The T cell receptor (beta chain) described here comes from a study of blood T cell repertoires in COVID-19. Background on the study: Samples representing acute and convalescent COVID-19 were sourced from the United States, Italy and Spain. Sample material is recorded as cDNA or gDNA derived from T cells, B-cell-depleted T cells, or PBMCs.

CDR3 length: 15 residues. Between the trimmed V and J ends, which lost 2 bases and 2 bases, there was a span of 10 bases. Germline-derived CDR1 and CDR2 are SGHTA and FQGTGA. Original data processing: Nucleated cell number was recorded as an estimate derived from reference gene primer amplification. TCRdb's table, derived via immunoSEQ multiplex PCR, lists solely in-frame clones and lacks some. That table supplies the V and J calls and clone size; D and trimming were determined from the DNA. The profile shows about 100,000 clones, almost 95% of them singletons. The source of this sequence is a man in his fifties or sixties with active COVID-19. V is TRBV7-3 and J is TRBJ2-1; a weak D match, TRBD2 (5 bases). The specimen sequenced was peripheral blood. This CDR3 is CASSLSSYPYNEQFF. The CDR3 DNA sequence: TGTGCCAGCAGCTTATCTAGCTACCCCTACAATGAGCAGTTCTTC.